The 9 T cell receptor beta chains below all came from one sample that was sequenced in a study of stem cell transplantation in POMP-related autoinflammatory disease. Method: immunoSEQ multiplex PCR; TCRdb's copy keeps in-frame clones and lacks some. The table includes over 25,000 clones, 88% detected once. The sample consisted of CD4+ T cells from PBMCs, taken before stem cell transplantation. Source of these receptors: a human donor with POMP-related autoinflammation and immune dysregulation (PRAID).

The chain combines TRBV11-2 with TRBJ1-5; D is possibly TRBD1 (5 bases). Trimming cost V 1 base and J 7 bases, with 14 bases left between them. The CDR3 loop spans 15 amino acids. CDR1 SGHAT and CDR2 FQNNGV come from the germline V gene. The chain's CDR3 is CASSLGGQGLQPQHF. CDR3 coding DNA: TGTGCCAGCAGCTTAGGTGGTCAGGGATTGCAGCCCCAGCATTTT. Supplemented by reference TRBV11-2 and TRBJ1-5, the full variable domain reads EAGVAQSPRYKIIEKRQSVAFWCNPISGHATLYWYQQILGQGPKLLIQFQNNGVVDDSQLPKDRFSAERLKGVDSTLKIQPAKLEDSAVYLCASSLGGQGLQPQHFGDGTRLSIL.

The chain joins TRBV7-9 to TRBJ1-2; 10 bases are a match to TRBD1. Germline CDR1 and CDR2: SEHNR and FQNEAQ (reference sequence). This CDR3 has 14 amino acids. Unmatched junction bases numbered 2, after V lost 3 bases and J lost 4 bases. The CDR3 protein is CASSLTGGGYGYTF. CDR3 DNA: TGTGCCAGCAGCTTGACAGGGGGCGGCTATGGCTACACCTTC.

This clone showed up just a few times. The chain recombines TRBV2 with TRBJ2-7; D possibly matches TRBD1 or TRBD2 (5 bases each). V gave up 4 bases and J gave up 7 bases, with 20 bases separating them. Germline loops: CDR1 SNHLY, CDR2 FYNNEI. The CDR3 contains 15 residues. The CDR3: CASSVGDGGLREQYF. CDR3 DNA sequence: TGTGCCAGCAGTGTGGGGGATGGCGGCTTGAGGGAGCAGTACTTC.

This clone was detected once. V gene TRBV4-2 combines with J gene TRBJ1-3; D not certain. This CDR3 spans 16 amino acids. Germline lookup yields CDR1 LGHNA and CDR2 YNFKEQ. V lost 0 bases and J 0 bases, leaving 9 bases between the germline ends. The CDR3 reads CASSQDAWSSGNTIYF. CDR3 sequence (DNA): TGTGCCAGCAGCCAAGATGCATGGAGCTCTGGAAACACCATATATTTT.

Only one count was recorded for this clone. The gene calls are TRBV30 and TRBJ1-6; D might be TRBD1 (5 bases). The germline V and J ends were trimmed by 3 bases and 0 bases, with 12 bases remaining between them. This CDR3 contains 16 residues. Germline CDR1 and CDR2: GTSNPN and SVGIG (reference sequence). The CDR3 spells CAWSAPGSSYNSPLHF. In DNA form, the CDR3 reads TGTGCCTGGAGCGCCCCAGGGAGCTCCTATAATTCACCCCTCCACTTT.

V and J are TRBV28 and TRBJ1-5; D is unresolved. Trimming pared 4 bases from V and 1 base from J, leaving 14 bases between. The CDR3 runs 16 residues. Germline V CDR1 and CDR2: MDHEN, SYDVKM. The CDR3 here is CASSSPGSVSNQPQHF. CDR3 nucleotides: TGTGCCAGCAGTTCCCCGGGGAGCGTAAGCAATCAGCCCCAGCATTTT.

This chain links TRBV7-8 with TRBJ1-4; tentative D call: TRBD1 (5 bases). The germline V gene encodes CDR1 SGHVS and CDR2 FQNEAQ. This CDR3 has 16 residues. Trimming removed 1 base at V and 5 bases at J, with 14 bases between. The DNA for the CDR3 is TGTGCCAGCAGCTTAGGAGGGGCAGTTAAGAATGAAAAACTGTTTTTT. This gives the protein CASSLGGAVKNEKLFF.

The CDR3 sequence: CASSPAYRGLGYGYTF. The CDR3 DNA reads as TGTGCCAGCAGCCCCGCCTACAGGGGCCTCGGCTATGGCTACACCTTC. This rearrangement joins TRBV7-9 to TRBJ1-2; the match to TRBD1 covers 7 bases. This CDR3 region has 16 residues. CDR1 is SEHNR and CDR2 is FQNEAQ in the germline V gene (reference sequence). The J segment lost 4 bases and the V segment lost 5 bases, leaving 13 bases of the junction unmatched.

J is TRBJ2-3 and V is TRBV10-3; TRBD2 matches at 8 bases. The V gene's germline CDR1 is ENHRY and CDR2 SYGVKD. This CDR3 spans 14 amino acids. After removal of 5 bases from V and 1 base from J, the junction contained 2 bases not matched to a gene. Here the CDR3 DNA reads TGTGCCATCAGTACCGGGGGGGGCACAGATACGCAGTATTTT. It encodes CAISTGGGTDTQYF.